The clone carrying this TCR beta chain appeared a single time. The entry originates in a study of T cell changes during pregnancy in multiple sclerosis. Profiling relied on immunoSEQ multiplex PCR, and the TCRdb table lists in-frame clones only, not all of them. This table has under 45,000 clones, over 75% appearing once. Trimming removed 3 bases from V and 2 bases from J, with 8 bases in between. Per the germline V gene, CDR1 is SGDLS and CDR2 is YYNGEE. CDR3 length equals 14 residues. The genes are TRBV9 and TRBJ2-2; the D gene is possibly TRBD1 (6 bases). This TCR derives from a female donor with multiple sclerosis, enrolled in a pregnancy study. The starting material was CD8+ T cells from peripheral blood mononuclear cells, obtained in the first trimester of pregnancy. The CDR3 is CASSAQGNTGELFF. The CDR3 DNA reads TGTGCCAGCAGCGCACAGGGAAACACCGGGGAGCTGTTTTTT.